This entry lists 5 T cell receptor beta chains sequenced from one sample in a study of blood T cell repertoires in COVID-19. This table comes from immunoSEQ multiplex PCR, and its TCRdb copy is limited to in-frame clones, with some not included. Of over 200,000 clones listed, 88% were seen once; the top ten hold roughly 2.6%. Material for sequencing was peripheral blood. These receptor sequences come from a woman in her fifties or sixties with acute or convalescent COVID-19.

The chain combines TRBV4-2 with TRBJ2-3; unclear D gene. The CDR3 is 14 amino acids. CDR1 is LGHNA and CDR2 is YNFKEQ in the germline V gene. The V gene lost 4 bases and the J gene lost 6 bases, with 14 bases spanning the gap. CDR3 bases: TGTGCCAGCAGCCCCTTAAAAGGAGTTGATACGCAGTATTTT. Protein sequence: CASSPLKGVDTQYF.

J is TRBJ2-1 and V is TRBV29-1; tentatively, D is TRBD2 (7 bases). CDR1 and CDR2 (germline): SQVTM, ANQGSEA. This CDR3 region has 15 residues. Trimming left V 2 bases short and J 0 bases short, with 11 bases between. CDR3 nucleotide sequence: TGCAGCGTTGAAAAGGGGGGGAGCTCCTACAATGAGCAGTTCTTC. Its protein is CSVEKGGSSYNEQFF.

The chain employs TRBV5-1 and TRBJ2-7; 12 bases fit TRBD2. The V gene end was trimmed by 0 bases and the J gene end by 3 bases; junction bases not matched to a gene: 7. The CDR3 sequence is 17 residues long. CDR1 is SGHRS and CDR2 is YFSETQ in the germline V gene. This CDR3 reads CASSLAPSGGVIYEQYF. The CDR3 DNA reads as TGCGCCAGCAGCTTGGCCCCTAGCGGGGGGGTCATCTACGAGCAGTACTTC.

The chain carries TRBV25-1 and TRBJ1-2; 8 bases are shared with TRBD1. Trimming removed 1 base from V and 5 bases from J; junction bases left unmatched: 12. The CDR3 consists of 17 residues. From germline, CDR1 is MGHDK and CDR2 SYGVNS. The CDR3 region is CASSESVTTGVAYGYTF. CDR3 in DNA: TGTGCCAGCAGTGAATCTGTTACGACAGGGGTAGCATATGGCTACACCTTC.

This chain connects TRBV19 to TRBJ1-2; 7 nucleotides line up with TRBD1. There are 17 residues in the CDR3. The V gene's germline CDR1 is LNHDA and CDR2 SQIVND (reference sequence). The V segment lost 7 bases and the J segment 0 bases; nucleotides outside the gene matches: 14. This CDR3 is CASIEGARTGANYGYTF. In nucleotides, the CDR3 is TGTGCCAGTATCGAGGGGGCTCGGACGGGAGCTAACTATGGCTACACCTTC.